This T cell receptor (beta chain) was captured in a study of OX40 agonist ivuxolimab in advanced cancers. For the study at large: Ivuxolimab, an agonistic anti-OX40 (CD134) antibody, was given to patients. Two cutaneous melanoma patients and one hepatocellular carcinoma patient, three in all, had partial responses. Points from the study as a whole: There were, on average, more expanded clones in CD8+ T cells than in CD4+.

TCRdb's copy holds only in-frame clones and misses some; the assay was immunoSEQ multiplex PCR. In the table there are tens of thousands of clones, about 80% of which are singletons. To note about this clone: What it recognizes is unknown.

Sequenced here: CD4+ or CD8+ T cells sorted from blood, sampled in a trial of the OX40 agonist ivuxolimab. This TCR came from an adult with an advanced solid tumor such as melanoma, head and neck, liver or kidney cancer.

CDR3 protein: CASGKTGVGNTEAFF. CDR3 nucleotides: TGTGCCAGCGGCAAGACAGGGGTGGGGAACACTGAAGCTTTCTTT. The chain recombines TRBV5-4 with TRBJ1-1, with 8 bases aligning to TRBD1. J lost 1 base, V lost 7 bases, and 9 bases had no gene match. The CDR3 covers 15 residues. The germline V gene encodes CDR1 SGHNT and CDR2 YYREEE (reference sequence).